This TCR beta chain is from a study of neurological immune-mediated disorders. cDNA was made by 5'RACE with 10-nucleotide random UMIs. Via MiXCR, TCRdb re-called the 5' RACE reads, giving one row per CDR3 protein. Of about 24,000 distinct CDR3 sequences in the sample, under 15% were seen once. Study-wide results and limits: Expanded clones shared no identical CDR3 amino acid sequences across subjects, which suggested private TCR-beta repertoires in all groups.

In its sample, this clonotype was seen many times. Its antigen remains unknown. From germline, CDR1 is LGHDT and CDR2 YNNKEL (reference sequence). Between the trimmed V and J ends, which lost 4 bases and 3 bases, there was a span of 15 bases. There are 15 residues in the CDR3. This TCR was recovered from a woman aged 40 to 55 with HTLV-1-associated myelopathy (HAM/TSP). The sequencing input was PBMCs. The chain uses TRBV3-1 and TRBJ1-1; D remains unclear. CDR3 in amino acids: CASSRAGLVDTEAFF. CDR3 sequence (DNA): TGTGCCAGCAGCCGGGCGGGGTTGGTGGACACTGAAGCTTTCTTT.